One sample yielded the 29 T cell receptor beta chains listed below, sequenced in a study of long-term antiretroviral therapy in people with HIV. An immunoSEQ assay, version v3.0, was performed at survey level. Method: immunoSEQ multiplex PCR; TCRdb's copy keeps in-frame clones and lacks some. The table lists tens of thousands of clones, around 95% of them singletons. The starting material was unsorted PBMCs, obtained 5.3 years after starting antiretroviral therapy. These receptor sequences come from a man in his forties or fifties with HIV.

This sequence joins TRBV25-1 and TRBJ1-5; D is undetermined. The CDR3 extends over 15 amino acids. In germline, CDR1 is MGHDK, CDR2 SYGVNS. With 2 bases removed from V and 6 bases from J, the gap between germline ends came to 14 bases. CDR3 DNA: TGTGCCAGCAGTGAAGGGGAAGGTCATGGTCAGCCCCAGCATTTT. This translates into CASSEGEGHGQPQHF.

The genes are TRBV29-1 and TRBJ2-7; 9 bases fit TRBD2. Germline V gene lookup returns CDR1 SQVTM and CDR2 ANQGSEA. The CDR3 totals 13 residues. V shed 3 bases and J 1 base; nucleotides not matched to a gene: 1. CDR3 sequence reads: CSVELAGSYEQYF. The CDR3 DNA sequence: TGCAGCGTTGAGCTAGCGGGGTCCTACGAGCAGTACTTC.

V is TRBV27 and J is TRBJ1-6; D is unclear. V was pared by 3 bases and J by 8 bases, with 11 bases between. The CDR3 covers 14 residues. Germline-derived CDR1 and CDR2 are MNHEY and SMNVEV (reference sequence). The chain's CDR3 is CASSFPQADSPLHF. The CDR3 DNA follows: TGTGCCAGCAGTTTCCCTCAGGCTGATTCACCCCTCCACTTT.

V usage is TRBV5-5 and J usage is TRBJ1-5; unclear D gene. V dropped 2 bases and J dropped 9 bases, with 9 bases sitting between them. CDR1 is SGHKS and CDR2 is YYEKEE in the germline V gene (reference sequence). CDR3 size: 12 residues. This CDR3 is CASSFQDGPQHF. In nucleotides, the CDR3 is TGTGCCAGCAGCTTTCAGGACGGGCCCCAGCATTTT.

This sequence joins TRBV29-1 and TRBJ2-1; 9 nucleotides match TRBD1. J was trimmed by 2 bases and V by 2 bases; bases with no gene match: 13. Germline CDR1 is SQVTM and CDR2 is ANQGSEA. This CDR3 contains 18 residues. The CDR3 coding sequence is TGCAGCGTTGAACTACACCTTACCGGGACAGGGACCTACAATGAGCAGTTCTTC. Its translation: CSVELHLTGTGTYNEQFF.

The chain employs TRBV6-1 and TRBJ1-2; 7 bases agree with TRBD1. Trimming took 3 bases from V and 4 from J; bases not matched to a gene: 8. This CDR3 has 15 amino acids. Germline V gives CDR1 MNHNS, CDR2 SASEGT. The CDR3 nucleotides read TGTGCCAGCAGTGAGATAAGACAGGGAGGCTATGGCTACACCTTC. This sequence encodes CASSEIRQGGYGYTF.

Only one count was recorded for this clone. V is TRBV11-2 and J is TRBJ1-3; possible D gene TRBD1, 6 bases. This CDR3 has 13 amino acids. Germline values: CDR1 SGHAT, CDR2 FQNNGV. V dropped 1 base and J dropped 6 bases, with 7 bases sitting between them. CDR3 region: CASSLGTVNTIYF. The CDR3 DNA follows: TGTGCCAGCAGCTTAGGGACAGTAAACACCATATATTTT.

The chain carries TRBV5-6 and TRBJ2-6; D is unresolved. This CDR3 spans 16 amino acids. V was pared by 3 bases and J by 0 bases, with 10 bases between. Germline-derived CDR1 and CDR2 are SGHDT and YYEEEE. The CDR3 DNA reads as TGTGCCAGCAGCTCACCGATTATCTCTGGGGCCAACGTCCTGACTTTC. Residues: CASSSPIISGANVLTF. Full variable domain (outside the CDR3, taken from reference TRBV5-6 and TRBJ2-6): DAGVTQSPTHLIKTRGQQVTLRCSPKSGHDTVSWYQQALGQGPQFIFQYYEEEERQRGNFPDRFSGHQFPNYSSELNVNALLLGDSALYLCASSSPIISGANVLTFGAGSRLTVL.

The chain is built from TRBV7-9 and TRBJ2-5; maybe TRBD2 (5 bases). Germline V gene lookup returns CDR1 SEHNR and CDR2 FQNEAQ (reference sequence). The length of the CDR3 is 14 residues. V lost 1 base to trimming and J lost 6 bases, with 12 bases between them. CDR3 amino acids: CASSLGLNHQTQYF. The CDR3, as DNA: TGTGCCAGCAGCTTAGGACTAAACCACCAGACCCAGTACTTC.

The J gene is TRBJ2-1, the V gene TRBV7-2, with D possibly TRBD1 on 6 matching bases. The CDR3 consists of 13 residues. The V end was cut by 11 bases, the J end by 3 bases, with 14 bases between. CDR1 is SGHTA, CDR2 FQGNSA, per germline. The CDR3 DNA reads TGTGCCTACGGCAGGACAGACTACAATGAGCAGTTCTTC. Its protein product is CAYGRTDYNEQFF.

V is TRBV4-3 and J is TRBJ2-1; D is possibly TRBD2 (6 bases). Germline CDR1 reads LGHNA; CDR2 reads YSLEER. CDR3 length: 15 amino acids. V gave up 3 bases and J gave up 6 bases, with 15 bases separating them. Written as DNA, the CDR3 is TGCGCCAGCAGCCAGGGGACTTTGGGCTCCAATGAGCAGTTCTTC. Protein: CASSQGTLGSNEQFF.

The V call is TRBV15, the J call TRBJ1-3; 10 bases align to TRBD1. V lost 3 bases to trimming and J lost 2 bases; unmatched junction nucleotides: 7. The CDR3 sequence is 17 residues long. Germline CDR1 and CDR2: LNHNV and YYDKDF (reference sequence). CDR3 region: CATSRAFGQGAGNTIYF. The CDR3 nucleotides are TGTGCCACCAGCAGGGCCTTCGGACAGGGGGCTGGAAACACCATATATTTT.

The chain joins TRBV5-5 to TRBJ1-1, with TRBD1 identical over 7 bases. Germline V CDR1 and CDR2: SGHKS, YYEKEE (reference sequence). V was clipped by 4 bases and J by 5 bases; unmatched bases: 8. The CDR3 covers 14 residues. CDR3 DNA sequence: TGTGCCAGCAGCCAGGGGGATGGAAAGACTGAAGCTTTCTTT. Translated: CASSQGDGKTEAFF.

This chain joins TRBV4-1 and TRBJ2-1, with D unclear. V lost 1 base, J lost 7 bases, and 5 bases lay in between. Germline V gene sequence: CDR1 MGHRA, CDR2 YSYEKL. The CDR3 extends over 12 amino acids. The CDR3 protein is CASSQGNNEQFF. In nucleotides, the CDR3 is TGCGCCAGCAGCCAAGGGAATAATGAGCAGTTCTTC.

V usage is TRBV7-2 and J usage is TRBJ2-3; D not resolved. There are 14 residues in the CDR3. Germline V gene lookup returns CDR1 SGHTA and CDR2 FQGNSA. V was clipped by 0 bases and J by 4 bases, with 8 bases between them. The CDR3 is CASSLALNADTQYF. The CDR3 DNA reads TGTGCCAGCAGCTTAGCACTTAACGCAGATACGCAGTATTTT. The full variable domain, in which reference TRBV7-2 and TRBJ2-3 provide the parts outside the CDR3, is GAGVSQSPSNKVTEKGKDVELRCDPISGHTALYWYRQSLGQGLEFLIYFQGNSAPDKSGLPSDRFSAERTGGSVSTLTIQRTQQEDSAVYLCASSLALNADTQYFGPGTRLTVL.

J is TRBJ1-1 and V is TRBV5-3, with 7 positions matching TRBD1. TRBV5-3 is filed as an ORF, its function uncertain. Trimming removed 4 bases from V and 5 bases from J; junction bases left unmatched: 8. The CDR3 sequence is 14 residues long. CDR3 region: CARSPWRGRTEAFF. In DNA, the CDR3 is TGTGCCAGAAGCCCTTGGAGGGGGCGGACTGAAGCTTTCTTT.

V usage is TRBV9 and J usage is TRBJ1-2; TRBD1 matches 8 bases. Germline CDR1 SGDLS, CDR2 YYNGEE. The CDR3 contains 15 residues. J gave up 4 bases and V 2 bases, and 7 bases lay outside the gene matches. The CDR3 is CASSVGQGDGYGYTF. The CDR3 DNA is TGTGCCAGCAGCGTCGGACAGGGTGACGGCTATGGCTACACCTTC.

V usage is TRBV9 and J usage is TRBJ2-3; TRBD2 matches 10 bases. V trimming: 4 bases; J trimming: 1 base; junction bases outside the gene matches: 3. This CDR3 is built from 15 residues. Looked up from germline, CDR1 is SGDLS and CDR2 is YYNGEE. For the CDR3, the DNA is TGTGCCAGCAGCTTCGGACTAGCGGGCACAGATACGCAGTATTTT. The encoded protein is CASSFGLAGTDTQYF.

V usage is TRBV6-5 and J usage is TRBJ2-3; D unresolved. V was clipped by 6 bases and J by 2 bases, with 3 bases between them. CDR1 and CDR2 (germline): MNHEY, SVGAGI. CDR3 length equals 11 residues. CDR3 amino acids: CASRTTDTQYF. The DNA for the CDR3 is TGTGCCAGCAGAACCACAGATACGCAGTATTTT.

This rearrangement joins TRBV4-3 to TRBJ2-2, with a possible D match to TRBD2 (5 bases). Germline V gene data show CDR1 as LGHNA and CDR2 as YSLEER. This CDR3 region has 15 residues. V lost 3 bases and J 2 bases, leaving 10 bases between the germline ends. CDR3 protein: CASSHTGDNTGELFF. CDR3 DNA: TGCGCCAGCAGCCATACCGGGGATAACACCGGGGAGCTGTTTTTT.

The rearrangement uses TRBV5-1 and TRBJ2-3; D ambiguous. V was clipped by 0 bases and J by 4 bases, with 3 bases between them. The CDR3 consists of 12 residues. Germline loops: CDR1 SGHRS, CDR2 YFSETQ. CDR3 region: CASSLAADTQYF. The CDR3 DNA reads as TGCGCCAGCAGCTTGGCTGCAGATACGCAGTATTTT.

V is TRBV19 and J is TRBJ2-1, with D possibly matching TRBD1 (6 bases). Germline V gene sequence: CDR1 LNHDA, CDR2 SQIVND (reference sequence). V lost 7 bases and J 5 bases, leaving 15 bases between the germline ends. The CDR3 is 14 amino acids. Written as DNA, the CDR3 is TGTGCCAGTACCCAGGACAGAGTTAACAATGAGCAGTTCTTC. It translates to CASTQDRVNNEQFF.

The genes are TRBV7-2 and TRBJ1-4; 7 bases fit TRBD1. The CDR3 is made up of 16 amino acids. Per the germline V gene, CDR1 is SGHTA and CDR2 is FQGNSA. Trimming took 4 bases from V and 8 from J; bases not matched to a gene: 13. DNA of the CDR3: TGTGCCAGCAGCTCACAAATCTCAGGGGGGGGCGAAAAACTGTTTTTT. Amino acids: CASSSQISGGGEKLFF.

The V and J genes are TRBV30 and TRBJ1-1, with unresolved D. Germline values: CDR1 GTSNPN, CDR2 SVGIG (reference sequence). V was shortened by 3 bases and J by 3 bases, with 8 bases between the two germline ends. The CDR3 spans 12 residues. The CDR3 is CAWRGSDTEAFF. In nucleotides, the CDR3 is TGTGCCTGGAGGGGCTCGGACACTGAAGCTTTCTTT.

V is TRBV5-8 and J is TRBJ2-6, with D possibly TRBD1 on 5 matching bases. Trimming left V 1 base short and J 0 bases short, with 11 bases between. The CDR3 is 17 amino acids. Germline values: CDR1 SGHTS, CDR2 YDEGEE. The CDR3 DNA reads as TGTGCCAGCAGCTTGACAGGAGACCCCTCTGGGGCCAACGTCCTGACTTTC. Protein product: CASSLTGDPSGANVLTF.

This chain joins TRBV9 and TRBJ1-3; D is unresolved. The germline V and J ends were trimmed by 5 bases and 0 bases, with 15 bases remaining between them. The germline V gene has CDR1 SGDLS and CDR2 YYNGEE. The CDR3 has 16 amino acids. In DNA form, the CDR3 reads TGTGCCAGCAGTCCACAAGTCCTTCTCTCTGGAAACACCATATATTTT. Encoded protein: CASSPQVLLSGNTIYF.

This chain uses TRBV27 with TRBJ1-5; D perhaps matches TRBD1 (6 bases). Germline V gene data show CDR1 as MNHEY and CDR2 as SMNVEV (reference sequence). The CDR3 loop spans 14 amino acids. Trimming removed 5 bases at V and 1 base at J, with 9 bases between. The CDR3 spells CASSLQGSNQPQHF. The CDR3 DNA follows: TGTGCCAGCAGTCTCCAGGGGAGCAATCAGCCCCAGCATTTT.

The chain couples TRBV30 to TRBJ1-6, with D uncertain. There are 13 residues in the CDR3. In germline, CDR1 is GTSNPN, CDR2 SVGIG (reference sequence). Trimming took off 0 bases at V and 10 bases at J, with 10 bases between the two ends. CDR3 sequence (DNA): TGTGCCTGGAGTGTAAATCAGGACTCACCCCTCCACTTT. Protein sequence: CAWSVNQDSPLHF.

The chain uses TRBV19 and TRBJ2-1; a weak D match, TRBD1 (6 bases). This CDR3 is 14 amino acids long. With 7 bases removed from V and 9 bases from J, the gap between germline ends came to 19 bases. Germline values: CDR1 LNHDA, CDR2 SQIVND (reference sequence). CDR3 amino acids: CASNWGPRGGEQFF. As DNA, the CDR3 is TGTGCCAGTAACTGGGGGCCCCGGGGTGGTGAGCAGTTCTTC.